The clone carrying this T cell receptor (beta chain) was detected a few times. Its specificity is unknown. This entry is derived from a study of T cell repertoires in cytomegalovirus infection. Overall study context: Epitope selection comprised recently identified HLA-C-restricted CMV epitopes and well-studied HLA-B-restricted CMV epitopes. Public TCR beta signatures marked donors with CMV infection and the matching HLA. Findings of the study overall: Using cumulative public TCR beta family frequency, the authors identified those who carried CMV together with the relevant HLA. In two of eight donors, the top clonotype was HLA-C-restricted CMV-specific.

TCRdb re-called the reads through MiXCR, storing one row per CDR3 protein. This sample has around 310,000 distinct CDR3 sequences, with about 29% found just once. Trimming pared 2 bases from V and 3 bases from J, leaving 12 bases between. Germline V gene lookup returns CDR1 MNHEY and CDR2 SVGAGI. The CDR3 loop spans 15 amino acids. This clonotype was sampled from a human donor in good health (CMV status not recorded). Some clones in this sample may be carry-over from other donors' samples. This sequence joins TRBV6-5 and TRBJ2-3; D is possibly TRBD2 (6 bases). This sample comprised cultured PBMCs, obtained from culture after CMV antigen stimulation. The CDR3 sequence: CASSYGRTPTDTQYF. CDR3 DNA sequence: TGTGCCAGCAGTTACGGGAGGACCCCTACAGATACGCAGTATTTT.